This entry lists 13 T cell receptor beta chains sequenced from one sample in a study of blood T cell repertoires in COVID-19. Produced via immunoSEQ multiplex PCR; TCRdb's table is partial and in-frame only. The profile shows roughly 60,000 clones, roughly 86% of them singletons. Specimen: peripheral blood. These receptors all stem from a human donor with active COVID-19. The donor label of this sample is uncertain.

This chain connects TRBV29-1 to TRBJ2-1; TRBD2 agrees at 12 bases. Germline V gene sequence: CDR1 SQVTM, CDR2 ANQGSEA. The CDR3 covers 16 residues. V trimming: 6 bases; J trimming: 4 bases; junction bases outside the gene matches: 10. The CDR3 spells CSVMTSGGEGYNEQFF. The CDR3 nucleotides read TGCAGCGTCATGACTAGCGGGGGCGAGGGGTACAATGAGCAGTTCTTC.

The chain has TRBV2 and TRBJ2-2; D ambiguous. Germline V CDR1 and CDR2: SNHLY, FYNNEI. Trimming pared 6 bases from V and 3 bases from J, leaving 11 bases between. The CDR3 spans 14 residues. CDR3: CASRPTLDTGELFF. CDR3 coding DNA: TGTGCCAGCAGACCTACTCTAGACACCGGGGAGCTGTTTTTT.

The chain joins TRBV24-1 to TRBJ2-2, with D unclear. The CDR3 runs 13 residues. Germline V gene lookup returns CDR1 KGHDR and CDR2 SFDVKD. V dropped 6 bases and J dropped 4 bases, with 8 bases sitting between them. CDR3 coding DNA: TGTGCCACCAGTACCACCGGCACCGGGGAGCTGTTTTTT. It specifies CATSTTGTGELFF.

The chain uses TRBV24-1 and TRBJ2-2; D is possibly TRBD1 (6 bases). CDR1 and CDR2 from the germline V gene are KGHDR and SFDVKD. V lost 3 bases to trimming and J lost 1 base, with 11 bases between them. This CDR3 has 16 residues. CDR3 residues: CATSDPATGNTGELFF. CDR3 sequence (DNA): TGTGCCACCAGTGATCCGGCGACAGGGAACACCGGGGAGCTGTTTTTT.

This clone was observed a single time. The gene calls are TRBV7-2 and TRBJ1-4, with 7 bases identical to TRBD1. This CDR3 spans 16 amino acids. Germline V gives CDR1 SGHTA, CDR2 FQGNSA. V lost 4 bases and J lost 8; bases outside the gene matches: 13. CDR3 amino acids: CASSSFGTALREKLFF. CDR3 nucleotide sequence: TGTGCCAGCAGCTCCTTTGGGACAGCCTTACGGGAAAAACTGTTTTTT.

This rearrangement joins TRBV6-5 to TRBJ2-2, with D tentatively TRBD2 (5 bases). The CDR3 extends over 14 amino acids. The ends were cut back, 5 bases at V and 2 bases at J, with 9 bases in the middle. Looked up from germline, CDR1 is MNHEY and CDR2 is SVGAGI. As DNA, the CDR3 is TGTGCCAGCAGTAGGACTGGTAACACCGGGGAGCTGTTTTTT. This gives the protein CASSRTGNTGELFF.

The chain has TRBV29-1 and TRBJ1-1; TRBD1 matches 7 bases. V lost 7 bases and J lost 1; bases outside the gene matches: 9. The V gene's germline CDR1 is SQVTM and CDR2 ANQGSEA. The CDR3 has 14 amino acids. Here the CDR3 reads CSADAQGRNTEAFF. CDR3 nucleotide sequence: TGCAGCGCGGATGCACAGGGGCGGAACACTGAAGCTTTCTTT.

V and J are TRBV6-4 and TRBJ2-2; tentative D call: TRBD2 (5 bases). The CDR3 has 14 residues. Trimming removed 3 bases from V and 1 base from J, with 6 bases in between. The germline CDR1 and CDR2 sequences are MRHNA and SNTAGT. In DNA, the CDR3 is TGTGCCAGCAGTGAGCGGGTGAACACCGGGGAGCTGTTTTTT. This gives the protein CASSERVNTGELFF.

This clone was seen a handful of times. The chain couples TRBV28 to TRBJ1-5; tentatively, D is TRBD1 (5 bases). Germline CDR1 MDHEN, CDR2 SYDVKM. This CDR3 contains 15 residues. The ends were cut back, 3 bases at V and 5 bases at J, with 14 bases in the middle. The CDR3 DNA reads as TGTGCCAGCAGTTTTTCTACCCGACAGCATCAGCCCCAGCATTTT. Its translation is CASSFSTRQHQPQHF.

The genes are TRBV24-1 and TRBJ2-7; TRBD1 matches 8 bases. This CDR3 has 15 amino acids. J lost 4 bases, V lost 3 bases, and 7 bases had no gene match. Germline V gene sequence: CDR1 KGHDR, CDR2 SFDVKD. Here the CDR3 reads CATSDGAGGRYEQYF. The CDR3 bases are TGTGCCACCAGTGATGGCGCAGGGGGCCGGTACGAGCAGTACTTC.

The chain joins TRBV5-1 to TRBJ1-2; D possibly corresponds to TRBD1 (5 bases). Germline V CDR1 and CDR2: SGHRS, YFSETQ. Trimming removed 0 bases from V and 0 bases from J, with 9 bases in between. The CDR3 runs to 15 residues. CDR3 in DNA: TGCGCCAGCAGCTTGGGACAGATTCCTAACTATGGCTACACCTTC. This gives the protein CASSLGQIPNYGYTF. The whole variable domain, filled in from reference TRBV5-1 and TRBJ1-2, reads KAGVTQTPRYLIKTRGQQVTLSCSPISGHRSVSWYQQTPGQGLQFLFEYFSETQRNKGNFPGRFSGRQFSNSRSEMNVSTLELGDSALYLCASSLGQIPNYGYTFGSGTRLTVV.

The chain has TRBV19 and TRBJ1-6; 10 bases align to TRBD1. CDR1 LNHDA and CDR2 SQIVND come from the germline V gene (reference sequence). The CDR3 consists of 15 residues. V dropped 5 bases and J dropped 10; count of bases not matched to a gene: 8. The CDR3 here is CASSSGTGETSPLHF. The CDR3 DNA follows: TGTGCCAGTAGTTCCGGGACAGGGGAGACATCACCCCTCCACTTT.

The chain has TRBV3-1 (or the pseudogene TRBV3-2) and TRBJ2-5; D uncertain. This CDR3 comprises 16 residues. The germline V and J ends were trimmed by 1 base and 2 bases, with 14 bases remaining between them. In germline, CDR1 is LGHDT, CDR2 YNNKEL (reference sequence). The CDR3 protein is CASSQGYADLQETQYF. As DNA, the CDR3 is TGTGCCAGCAGCCAAGGTTACGCGGATCTTCAAGAGACCCAGTACTTC.